Shown below are 5 T cell receptor beta chains from a single sample sequenced in a study of blood T cell repertoires in COVID-19 (dated by TCRdb to about 2020). Library creation used the immunoSEQ multiplex PCR assay. The immuneACCESS repertoire file appears here via TCRdb, limited to in-frame rearrangements. These files lack a portion of the clones; in checked studies, under half of the deficit traces to unresolved V genes, and the cause of the others is not known. The sample contains about 240,000 clones, about 80% of them found a single time. In total, the top ten clones hold roughly 9.6% of the sample. Sequenced material: peripheral blood. These receptors came from a woman aged 80 or over with acute or convalescent COVID-19.

This chain uses TRBV3-1 (or the pseudogene TRBV3-2) with TRBJ1-1; D unresolved. The CDR3 runs 13 residues. V was trimmed by 3 bases and J by 4 bases, leaving 9 bases between them. CDR1 is LGHDT, CDR2 YNNKEL, per germline (reference sequence). Written as DNA, the CDR3 is TGTGCCAGCAGCCAGCGAGGGTCCACTGAAGCTTTCTTT. It translates to CASSQRGSTEAFF.

V and J are TRBV27 and TRBJ1-3, with D tentatively TRBD1 (6 bases). Trimming pared 6 bases from V and 0 bases from J, leaving 15 bases between. The CDR3 consists of 16 residues. Germline CDR1 is MNHEY and CDR2 is SMNVEV (reference sequence). In DNA, the CDR3 is TGTGCCAGCAGCTCCGGGACAACCATCTCTGGAAACACCATATATTTT. Protein: CASSSGTTISGNTIYF.

This clone was counted a single time. The V call is TRBV10-3, the J call TRBJ1-5; perhaps TRBD1 as D (6 bases). Trimming took off 3 bases at V and 4 bases at J, with 13 bases between the two ends. The CDR3 is 15 amino acids. Germline V gives CDR1 ENHRY, CDR2 SYGVKD. As DNA, the CDR3 is TGTGCCATCAGTGATCCCACAGGGTTGAATCAGCCCCAGCATTTT. This codes for CAISDPTGLNQPQHF.

The chain links TRBV18 to TRBJ1-1; TRBD1 aligns across 7 bases. The length of the CDR3 is 15 residues. J lost 3 bases, V lost 4 bases, and 8 bases had no gene match. The germline V gene encodes CDR1 KGHSH and CDR2 LQKENI. As DNA, the CDR3 is TGTGCCAGCTCACAAGGAACAGGGGTTGACACTGAAGCTTTCTTT. As protein: CASSQGTGVDTEAFF.

The CDR3 bases are TGTGCCAGCAGCGGAGCGGGGATCACAGATACGCAGTATTTT. Protein product: CASSGAGITDTQYF. This chain uses TRBV2 with TRBJ2-3; 7 nucleotides agree with TRBD2. This CDR3 spans 14 amino acids. Germline V gene data show CDR1 as SNHLY and CDR2 as FYNNEI. V trimming: 6 bases; J trimming: 2 bases; junction bases outside the gene matches: 5.